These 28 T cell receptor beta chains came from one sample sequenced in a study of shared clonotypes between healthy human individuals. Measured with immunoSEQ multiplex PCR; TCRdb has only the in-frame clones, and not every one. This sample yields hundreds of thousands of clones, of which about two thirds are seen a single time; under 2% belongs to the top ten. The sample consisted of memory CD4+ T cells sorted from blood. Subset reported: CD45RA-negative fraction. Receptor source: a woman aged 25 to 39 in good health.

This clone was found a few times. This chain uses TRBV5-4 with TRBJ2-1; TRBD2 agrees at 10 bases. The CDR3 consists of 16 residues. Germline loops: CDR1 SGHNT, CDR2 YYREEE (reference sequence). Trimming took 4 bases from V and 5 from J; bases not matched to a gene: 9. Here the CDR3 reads CASSGASGSLDNEQFF. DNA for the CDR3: TGTGCCAGCAGCGGCGCTAGCGGGAGTCTTGACAATGAGCAGTTCTTC.

CDR3 sequence: CSAPRPGEQFF. Here the CDR3 DNA reads TGCAGTGCTCCTCGTCCGGGGGAGCAGTTCTTC. This chain joins TRBV20-1 and TRBJ2-1; possibly TRBD2 for D (5 bases). Trimming took off 5 bases at V and 10 bases at J, with 12 bases between the two ends. The CDR3 length is 11 residues. Germline V gene sequence: CDR1 DFQATT, CDR2 SNEGSKA (reference sequence).

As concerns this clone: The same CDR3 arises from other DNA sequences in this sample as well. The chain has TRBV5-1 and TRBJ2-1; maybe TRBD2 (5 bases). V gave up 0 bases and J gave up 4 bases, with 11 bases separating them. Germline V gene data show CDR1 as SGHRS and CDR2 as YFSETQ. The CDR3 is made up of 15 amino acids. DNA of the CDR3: TGCGCCAGCAGCTTGGCCTCGGGGTCTTACAATGAGCAGTTCTTC. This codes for CASSLASGSYNEQFF.

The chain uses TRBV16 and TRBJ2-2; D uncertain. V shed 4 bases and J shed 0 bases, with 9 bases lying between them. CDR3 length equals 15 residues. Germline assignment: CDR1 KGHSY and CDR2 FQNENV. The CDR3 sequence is CASSPYNTNTGELFF. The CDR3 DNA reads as TGTGCCAGCAGCCCCTATAATACGAACACCGGGGAGCTGTTTTTT.

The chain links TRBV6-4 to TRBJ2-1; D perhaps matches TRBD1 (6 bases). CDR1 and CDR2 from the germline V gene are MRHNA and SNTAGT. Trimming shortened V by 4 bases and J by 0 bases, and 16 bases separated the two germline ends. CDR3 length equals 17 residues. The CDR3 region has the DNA TGTGCCAGCAGTGCAACTCCCGGGACAAGCTCCTACAATGAGCAGTTCTTC. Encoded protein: CASSATPGTSSYNEQFF.

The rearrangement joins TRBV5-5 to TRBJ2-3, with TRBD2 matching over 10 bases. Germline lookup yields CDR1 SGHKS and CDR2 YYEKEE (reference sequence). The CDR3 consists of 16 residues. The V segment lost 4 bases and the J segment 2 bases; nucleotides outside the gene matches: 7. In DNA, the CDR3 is TGTGCCAGCAGCGTCGGACTAGCGGACTTCACAGATACGCAGTATTTT. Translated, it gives CASSVGLADFTDTQYF.

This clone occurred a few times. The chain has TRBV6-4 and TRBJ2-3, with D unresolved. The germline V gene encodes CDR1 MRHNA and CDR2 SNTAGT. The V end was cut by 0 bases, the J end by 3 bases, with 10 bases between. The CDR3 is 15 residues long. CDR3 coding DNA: TGTGCCAGCAGTGACTCGATCTCTGGGACAGATACGCAGTATTTT. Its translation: CASSDSISGTDTQYF.

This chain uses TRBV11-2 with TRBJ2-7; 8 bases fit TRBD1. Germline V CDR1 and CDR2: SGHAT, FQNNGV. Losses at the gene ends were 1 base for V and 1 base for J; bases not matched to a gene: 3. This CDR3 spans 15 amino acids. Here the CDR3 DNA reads TGTGCCAGCAGCTTAGCGACAGGGGAGTCCTACGAGCAGTACTTC. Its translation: CASSLATGESYEQYF. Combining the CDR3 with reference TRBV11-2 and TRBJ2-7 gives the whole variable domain EAGVAQSPRYKIIEKRQSVAFWCNPISGHATLYWYQQILGQGPKLLIQFQNNGVVDDSQLPKDRFSAERLKGVDSTLKIQPAKLEDSAVYLCASSLATGESYEQYFGPGTRLTVT.

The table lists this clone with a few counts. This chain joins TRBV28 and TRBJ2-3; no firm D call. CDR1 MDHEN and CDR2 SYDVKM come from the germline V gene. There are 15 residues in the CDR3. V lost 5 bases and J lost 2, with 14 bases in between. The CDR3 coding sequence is TGTGCCAGCAGTCCCTCCCTGAGGTACACAGATACGCAGTATTTT. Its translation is CASSPSLRYTDTQYF. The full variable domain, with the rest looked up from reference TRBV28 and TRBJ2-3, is DVKVTQSSRYLVKRTGEKVFLECVQDMDHENMFWYRQDPGLGLRLIYFSYDVKMKEKGDIPEGYSVSREKKERFSLILESASTNQTSMYLCASSPSLRYTDTQYFGPGTRLTVL.

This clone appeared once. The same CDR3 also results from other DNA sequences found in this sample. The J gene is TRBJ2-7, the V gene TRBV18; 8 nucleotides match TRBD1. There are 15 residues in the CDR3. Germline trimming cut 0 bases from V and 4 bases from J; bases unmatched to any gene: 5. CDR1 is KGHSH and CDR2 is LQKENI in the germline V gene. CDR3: CASSPPGTGAYEQYF. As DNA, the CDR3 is TGTGCCAGCTCACCACCCGGGACAGGAGCATACGAGCAGTACTTC.

The chain's CDR3 is CASSSPRGRSQAEQFF. CDR3 in DNA: TGTGCCAGCAGCTCCCCCCGGGGCAGATCCCAGGCTGAGCAGTTCTTC. The rearrangement uses TRBV11-2 and TRBJ2-1; D may match TRBD1 or TRBD2 (5 bases each). The ends were cut back, 4 bases at V and 9 bases at J, with 22 bases in the middle. The CDR3 covers 16 residues. Per the germline V gene, CDR1 is SGHAT and CDR2 is FQNNGV. Supplemented by reference TRBV11-2 and TRBJ2-1, the full variable domain reads EAGVAQSPRYKIIEKRQSVAFWCNPISGHATLYWYQQILGQGPKLLIQFQNNGVVDDSQLPKDRFSAERLKGVDSTLKIQPAKLEDSAVYLCASSSPRGRSQAEQFFGPGTRLTVL.

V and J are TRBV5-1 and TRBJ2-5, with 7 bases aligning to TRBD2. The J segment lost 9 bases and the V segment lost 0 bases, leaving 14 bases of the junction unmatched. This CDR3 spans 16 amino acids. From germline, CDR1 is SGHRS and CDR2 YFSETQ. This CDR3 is CASSLETGTKRGAQYF. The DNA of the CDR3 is TGCGCCAGCAGCTTGGAAACCGGGACTAAACGGGGGGCCCAGTACTTC.

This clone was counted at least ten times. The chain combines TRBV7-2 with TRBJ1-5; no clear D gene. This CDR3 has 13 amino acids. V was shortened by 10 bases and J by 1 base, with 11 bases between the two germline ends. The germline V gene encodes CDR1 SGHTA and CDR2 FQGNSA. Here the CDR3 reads CATAGQSNQPQHF. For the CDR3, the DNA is TGTGCCACCGCCGGGCAGAGCAATCAGCCCCAGCATTTT.

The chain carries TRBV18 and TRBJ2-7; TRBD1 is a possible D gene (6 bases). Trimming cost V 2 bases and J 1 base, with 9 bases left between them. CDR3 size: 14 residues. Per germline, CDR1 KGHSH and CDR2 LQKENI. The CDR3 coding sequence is TGTGCCAGCTCACCATCCGGACAGTCCTACGAGCAGTACTTC. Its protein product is CASSPSGQSYEQYF.

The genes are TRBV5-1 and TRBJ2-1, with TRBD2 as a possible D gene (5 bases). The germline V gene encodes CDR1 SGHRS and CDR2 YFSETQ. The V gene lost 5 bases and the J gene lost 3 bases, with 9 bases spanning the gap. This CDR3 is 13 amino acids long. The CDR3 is CASSIGSYNEQFF. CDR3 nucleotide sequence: TGCGCCAGCAGTATAGGGAGCTACAATGAGCAGTTCTTC.

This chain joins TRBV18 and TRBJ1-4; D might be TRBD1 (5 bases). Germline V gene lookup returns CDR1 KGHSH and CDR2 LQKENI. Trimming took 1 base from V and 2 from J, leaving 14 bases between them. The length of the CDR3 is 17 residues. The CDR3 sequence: CASSPLLGGATNEKLFF. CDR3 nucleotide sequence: TGTGCCAGCTCACCACTACTGGGAGGGGCGACTAATGAAAAACTGTTTTTT.

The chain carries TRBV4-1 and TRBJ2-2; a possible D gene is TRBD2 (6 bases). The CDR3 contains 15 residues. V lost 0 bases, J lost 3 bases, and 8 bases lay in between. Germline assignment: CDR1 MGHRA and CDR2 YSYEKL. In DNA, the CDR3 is TGCGCCAGCAGCCAAGAAACGGGAGACACCGGGGAGCTGTTTTTT. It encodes CASSQETGDTGELFF.

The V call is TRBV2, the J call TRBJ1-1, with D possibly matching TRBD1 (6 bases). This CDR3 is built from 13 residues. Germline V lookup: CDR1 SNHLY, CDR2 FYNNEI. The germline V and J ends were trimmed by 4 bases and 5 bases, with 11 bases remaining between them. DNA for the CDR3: TGTGCCAGCAGTGGGACAGTCAGGACTGAAGCTTTCTTT. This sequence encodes CASSGTVRTEAFF.

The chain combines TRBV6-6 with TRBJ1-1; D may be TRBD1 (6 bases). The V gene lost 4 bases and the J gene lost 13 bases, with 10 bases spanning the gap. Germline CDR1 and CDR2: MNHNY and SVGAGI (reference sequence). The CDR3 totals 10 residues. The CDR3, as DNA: TGTGCCAGCAGTTCAGGGGTGATTTTCTTT. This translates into CASSSGVIFF.

The CDR3 spells CASSEGTGIETQYF. As DNA, the CDR3 is TGTGCCAGCAGTGAAGGGACAGGGATCGAGACCCAGTACTTC. The rearrangement links TRBV6-1 to TRBJ2-5, with 8 bases fitting TRBD1. This CDR3 contains 14 residues. Trimming took 1 base from V and 5 from J; bases not matched to a gene: 3. The germline V gene encodes CDR1 MNHNS and CDR2 SASEGT.

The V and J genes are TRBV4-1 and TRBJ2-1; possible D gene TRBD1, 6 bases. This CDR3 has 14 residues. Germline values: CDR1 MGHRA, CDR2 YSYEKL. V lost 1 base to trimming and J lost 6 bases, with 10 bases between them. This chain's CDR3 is CASSQVDSSNEQFF. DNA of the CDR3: TGCGCCAGCAGCCAAGTGGACAGTTCCAATGAGCAGTTCTTC.

As DNA, the CDR3 is TGTGCCAGCTCTCGGGTAACCGGGGAGCTGTTTTTT. Residues: CASSRVTGELFF. This rearrangement joins TRBV18 to TRBJ2-2; D remains ambiguous. Germline CDR1 and CDR2: KGHSH and LQKENI. The ends were cut back, 6 bases at V and 5 bases at J, with 7 bases in the middle. This CDR3 contains 12 residues.

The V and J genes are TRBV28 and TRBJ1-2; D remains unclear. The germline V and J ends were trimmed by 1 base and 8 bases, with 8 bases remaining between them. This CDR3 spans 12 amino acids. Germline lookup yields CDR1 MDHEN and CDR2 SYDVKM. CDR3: CASSLSLGGYTF. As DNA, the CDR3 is TGTGCCAGCAGTTTATCGTTGGGGGGCTACACCTTC.

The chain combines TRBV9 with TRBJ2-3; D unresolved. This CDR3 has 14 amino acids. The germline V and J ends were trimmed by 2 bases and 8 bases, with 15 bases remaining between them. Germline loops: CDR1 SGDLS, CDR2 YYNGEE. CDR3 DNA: TGTGCCAGCAGCGTGATACCTGATATTGGTACGCAGTATTTT. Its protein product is CASSVIPDIGTQYF.

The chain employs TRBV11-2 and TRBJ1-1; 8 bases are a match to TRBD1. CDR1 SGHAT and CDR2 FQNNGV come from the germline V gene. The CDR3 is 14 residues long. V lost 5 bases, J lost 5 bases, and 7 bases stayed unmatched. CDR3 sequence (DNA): TGTGCCAGCAGCCAGGGACAGGCTACAACTGAAGCTTTCTTT. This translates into CASSQGQATTEAFF.

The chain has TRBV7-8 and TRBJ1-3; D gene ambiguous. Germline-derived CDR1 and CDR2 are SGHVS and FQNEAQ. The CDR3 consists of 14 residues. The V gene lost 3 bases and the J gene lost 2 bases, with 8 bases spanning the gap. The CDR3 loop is CASSFGVTGNTIYF. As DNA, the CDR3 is TGTGCCAGCAGCTTTGGGGTGACTGGAAACACCATATATTTT.

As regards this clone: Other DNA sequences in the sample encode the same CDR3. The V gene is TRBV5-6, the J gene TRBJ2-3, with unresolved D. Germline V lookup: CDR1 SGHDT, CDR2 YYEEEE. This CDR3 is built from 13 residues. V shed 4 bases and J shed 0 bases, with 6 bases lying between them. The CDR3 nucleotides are TGTGCCAGCAGCCGTACAAGCACAGATACGCAGTATTTT. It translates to CASSRTSTDTQYF.

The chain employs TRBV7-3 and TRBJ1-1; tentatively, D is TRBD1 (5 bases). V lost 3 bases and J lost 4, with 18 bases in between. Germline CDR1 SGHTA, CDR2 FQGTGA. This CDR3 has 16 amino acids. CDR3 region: CASSFGGRGLSTEAFF. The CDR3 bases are TGTGCCAGCAGCTTTGGGGGTAGAGGTTTGAGCACTGAAGCTTTCTTT.